This section outlines one TCR beta chain sequence together with its context. The CDR3 extends over 13 amino acids. Between the trimmed V and J ends, which lost 9 bases and 3 bases, there was a span of 13 bases. Germline V CDR1 and CDR2: KGHDR, SFDVKD. This record comes from a study of blood T cell repertoires in COVID-19. Assay: immunoSEQ multiplex PCR; the TCRdb copy retains only in-frame clones and omits some. The sample includes hundreds of thousands of clones, roughly 85% of them seen just once. The clonotype was recovered from a man aged 40-49 years with acute or convalescent COVID-19. Sample: peripheral blood. The V call is TRBV24-1, the J call TRBJ1-2; tentative D call: TRBD1 (6 bases). The chain's CDR3 is CATPGGADYGYTF. Written as DNA, the CDR3 is TGTGCCACCCCGGGGGGCGCGGACTATGGCTACACCTTC.